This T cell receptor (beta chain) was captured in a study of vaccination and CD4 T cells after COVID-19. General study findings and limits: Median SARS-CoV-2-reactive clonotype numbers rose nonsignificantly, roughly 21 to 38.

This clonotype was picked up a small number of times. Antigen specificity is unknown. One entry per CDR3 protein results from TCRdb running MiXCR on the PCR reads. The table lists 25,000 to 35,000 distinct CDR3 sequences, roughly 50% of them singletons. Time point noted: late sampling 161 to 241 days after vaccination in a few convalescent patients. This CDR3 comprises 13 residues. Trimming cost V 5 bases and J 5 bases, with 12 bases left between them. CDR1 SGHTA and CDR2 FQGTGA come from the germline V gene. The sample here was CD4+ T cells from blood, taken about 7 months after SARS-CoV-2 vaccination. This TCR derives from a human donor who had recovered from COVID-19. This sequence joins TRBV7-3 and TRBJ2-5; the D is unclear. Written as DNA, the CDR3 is TGTGCCAGCAGCCTAAGCTCGCGGGAGACCCAGTACTTC. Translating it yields CASSLSSRETQYF.